This entry lists 3 T cell receptor beta chains sequenced from one sample in a study of blood T cell repertoires in COVID-19. Here immunoSEQ multiplex PCR was the method, and the copy in TCRdb shows in-frame clones only, minus some. The sample records approximately 150,000 clones, 82% being singletons. Sequenced: peripheral blood. The receptors come from a woman in her 70s with acute or convalescent COVID-19.

The rearrangement links TRBV4-3 to TRBJ1-2; a weak D match, TRBD1 (5 bases). The CDR3 sequence is 17 residues long. V dropped 1 base and J dropped 3 bases, with 18 bases sitting between them. The germline CDR1 and CDR2 sequences are LGHNA and YSLEER. The CDR3 bases are TGCGCCAGCAGCCAAGGGCCGTCGGAACAGGCCTACTATGGCTACACCTTC. Translation: CASSQGPSEQAYYGYTF.

V usage is TRBV28 and J usage is TRBJ2-2; the match to TRBD2 covers 8 bases. V was pared by 7 bases and J by 0 bases, with 7 bases of the junction left unmatched. The length of the CDR3 is 16 residues. Germline CDR1 MDHEN, CDR2 SYDVKM. DNA for the CDR3: TGTGCCAGCATCTTCTCGGGGGGGGCGAACACCGGGGAGCTGTTTTTT. This translates into CASIFSGGANTGELFF.

This rearrangement joins TRBV24-1 to TRBJ1-2; 8 bases map to TRBD1. Germline V lookup: CDR1 KGHDR, CDR2 SFDVKD. V was pared by 4 bases and J by 4 bases, with 7 bases of the junction left unmatched. The length of the CDR3 is 15 residues. The CDR3 sequence is CATSEHRQGSYGYTF. In DNA form, the CDR3 reads TGTGCCACCAGTGAGCACCGACAGGGGAGCTATGGCTACACCTTC.